This T cell receptor beta chain was profiled in a study of OX40 agonist ivuxolimab in advanced cancers. Study observations and caveats: Some nonresponders likewise displayed low normalized T-cell clonal expansion. The antigen specificity of the peripheral T cells (those that were expanded) was not determined.

Some clones are missing from TCRdb's copy, which holds only in-frame ones; the method was immunoSEQ multiplex PCR. This sample has 55,000 to 75,000 clones, with 75% to 90% found just once. As concerns this clone: As yet, its antigen is unknown.

The sample here was CD4+ or CD8+ T cells sorted from blood, taken in a trial of the OX40 agonist ivuxolimab. The receptor comes from an adult with an advanced solid tumor such as melanoma, head and neck, liver or kidney cancer.

The CDR3 nucleotides read TGTGCCAGCAGCTCTACCGACAGGGGAGCTTTCTTT. Translating gives CASSSTDRGAFF. This chain connects TRBV7-9 to TRBJ1-1, with 8 nucleotides matching TRBD1. Trimming took 4 bases from V and 10 from J; bases not matched to a gene: 5. From germline, CDR1 is SEHNR and CDR2 FQNEAQ (reference sequence). This CDR3 is built from 12 residues.